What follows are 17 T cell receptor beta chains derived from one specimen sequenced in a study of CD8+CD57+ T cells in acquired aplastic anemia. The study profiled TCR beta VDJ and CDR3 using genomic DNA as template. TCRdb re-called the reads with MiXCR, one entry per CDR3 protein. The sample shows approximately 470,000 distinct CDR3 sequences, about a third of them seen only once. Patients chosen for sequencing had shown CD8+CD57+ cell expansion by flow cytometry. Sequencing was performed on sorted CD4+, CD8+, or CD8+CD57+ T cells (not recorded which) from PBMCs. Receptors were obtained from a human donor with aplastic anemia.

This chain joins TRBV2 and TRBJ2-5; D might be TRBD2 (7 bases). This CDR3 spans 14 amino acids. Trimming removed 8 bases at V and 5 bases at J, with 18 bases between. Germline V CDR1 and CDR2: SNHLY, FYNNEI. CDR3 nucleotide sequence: TGTGCCAGCGGTTTAGGCGGGGGCCGCGAGACCCAGTACTTC. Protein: CASGLGGGRETQYF.

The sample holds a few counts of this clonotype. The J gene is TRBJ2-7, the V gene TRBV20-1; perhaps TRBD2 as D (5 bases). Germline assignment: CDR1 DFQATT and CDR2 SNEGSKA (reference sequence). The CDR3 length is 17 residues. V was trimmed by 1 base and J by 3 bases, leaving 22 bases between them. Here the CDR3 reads CSARGLAPQKPNYEQYF. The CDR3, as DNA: TGCAGTGCTAGAGGGCTAGCTCCCCAAAAACCTAACTACGAGCAGTACTTC.

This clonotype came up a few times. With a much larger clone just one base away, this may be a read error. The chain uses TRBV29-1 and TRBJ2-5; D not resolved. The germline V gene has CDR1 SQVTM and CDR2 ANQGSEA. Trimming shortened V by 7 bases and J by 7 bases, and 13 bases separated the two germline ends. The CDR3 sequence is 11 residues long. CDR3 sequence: CSAYTLGTQYF. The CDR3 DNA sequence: TGCAGCGCCTACACCTTAGGGACCCAGTACTTC.

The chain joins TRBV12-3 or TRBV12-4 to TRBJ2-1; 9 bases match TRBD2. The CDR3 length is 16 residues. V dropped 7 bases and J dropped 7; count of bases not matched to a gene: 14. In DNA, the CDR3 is TGTGCCAGCATCGCCCTGCGGGGTAGCGGGGGAAATGAGCAGTTCTTC. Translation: CASIALRGSGGNEQFF.

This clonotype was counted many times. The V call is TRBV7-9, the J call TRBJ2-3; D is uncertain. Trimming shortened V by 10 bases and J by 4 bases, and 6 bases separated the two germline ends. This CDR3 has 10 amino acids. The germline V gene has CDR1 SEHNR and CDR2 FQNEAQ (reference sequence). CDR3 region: CAIGPDTQYF. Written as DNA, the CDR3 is TGTGCCATCGGGCCAGATACGCAGTATTTT.

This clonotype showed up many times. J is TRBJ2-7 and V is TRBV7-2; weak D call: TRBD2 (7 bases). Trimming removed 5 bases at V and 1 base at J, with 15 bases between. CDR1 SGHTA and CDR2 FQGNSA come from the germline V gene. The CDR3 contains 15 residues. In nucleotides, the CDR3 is TGTGCCAGCAGCGAGGGAGGGGGGATTTCCTACGAGCAGTACTTC. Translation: CASSEGGGISYEQYF.

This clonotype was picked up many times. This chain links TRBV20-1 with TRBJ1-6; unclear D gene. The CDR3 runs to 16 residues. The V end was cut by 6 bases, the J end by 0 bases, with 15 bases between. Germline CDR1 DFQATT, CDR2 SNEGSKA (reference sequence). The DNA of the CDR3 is TGCAGTGCCATAGGCGGAGTCAGCTCCTATAATTCACCCCTCCACTTT. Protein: CSAIGGVSSYNSPLHF.

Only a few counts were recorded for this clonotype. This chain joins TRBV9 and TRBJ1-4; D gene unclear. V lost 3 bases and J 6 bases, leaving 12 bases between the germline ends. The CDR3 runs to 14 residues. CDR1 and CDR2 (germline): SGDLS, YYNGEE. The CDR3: CASSAHGGDEKLFF. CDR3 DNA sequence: TGTGCCAGCAGCGCCCACGGCGGGGATGAAAAACTGTTTTTT.

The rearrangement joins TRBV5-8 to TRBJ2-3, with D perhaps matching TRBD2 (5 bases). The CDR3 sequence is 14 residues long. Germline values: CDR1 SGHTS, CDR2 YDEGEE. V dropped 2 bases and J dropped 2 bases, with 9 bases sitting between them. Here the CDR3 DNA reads TGTGCCAGCAGCTTCGGGGAACCCACAGATACGCAGTATTTT. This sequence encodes CASSFGEPTDTQYF.

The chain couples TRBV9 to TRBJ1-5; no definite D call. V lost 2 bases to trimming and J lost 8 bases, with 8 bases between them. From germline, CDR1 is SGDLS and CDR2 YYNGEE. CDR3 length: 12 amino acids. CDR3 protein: CASSVLGKPQHF. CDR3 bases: TGTGCCAGCAGCGTCCTCGGGAAGCCCCAGCATTTT.

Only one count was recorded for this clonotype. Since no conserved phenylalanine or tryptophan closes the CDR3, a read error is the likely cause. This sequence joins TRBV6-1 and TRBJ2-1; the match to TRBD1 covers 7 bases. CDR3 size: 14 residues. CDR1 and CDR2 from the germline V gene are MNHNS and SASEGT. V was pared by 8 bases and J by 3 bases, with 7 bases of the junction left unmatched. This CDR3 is CASSTRQGYNEQFS. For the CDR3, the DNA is TGTGCCAGCTCCACTCGACAGGGCTACAATGAGCAGTTCTCC.

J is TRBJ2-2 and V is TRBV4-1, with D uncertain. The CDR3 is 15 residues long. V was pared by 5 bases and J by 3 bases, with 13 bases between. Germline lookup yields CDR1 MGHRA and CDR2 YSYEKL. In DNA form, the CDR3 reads TGCGCCAGCAGCTCTATGACGGAGTACACCGGGGAGCTGTTTTTT. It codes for CASSSMTEYTGELFF.

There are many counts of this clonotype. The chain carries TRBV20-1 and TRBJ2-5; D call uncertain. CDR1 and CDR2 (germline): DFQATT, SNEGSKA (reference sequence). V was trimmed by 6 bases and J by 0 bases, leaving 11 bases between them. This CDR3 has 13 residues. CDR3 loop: CSATPAYQETQYF. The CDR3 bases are TGCAGTGCAACCCCGGCGTACCAAGAGACCCAGTACTTC.

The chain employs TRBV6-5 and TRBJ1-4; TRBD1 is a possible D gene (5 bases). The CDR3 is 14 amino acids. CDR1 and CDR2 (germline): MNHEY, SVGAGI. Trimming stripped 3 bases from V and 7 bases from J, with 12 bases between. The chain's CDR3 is CASSYRGKGEKLFF. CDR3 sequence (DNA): TGTGCCAGCAGTTATCGGGGGAAAGGTGAAAAACTGTTTTTT.

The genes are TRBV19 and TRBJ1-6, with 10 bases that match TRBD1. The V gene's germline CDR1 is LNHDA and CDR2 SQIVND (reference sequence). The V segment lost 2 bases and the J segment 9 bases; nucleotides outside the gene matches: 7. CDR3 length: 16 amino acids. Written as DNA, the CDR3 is TGTGCCAGTAGTATATACGGGACAGGGGCTCGTTCACCCCTCCACTTT. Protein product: CASSIYGTGARSPLHF.

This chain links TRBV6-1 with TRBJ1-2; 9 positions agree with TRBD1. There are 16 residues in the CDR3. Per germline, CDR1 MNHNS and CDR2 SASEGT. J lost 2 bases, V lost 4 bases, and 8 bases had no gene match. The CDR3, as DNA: TGTGCCAGCAGTGCCGCCGGGACAGGGTACAACTATGGCTACACCTTC. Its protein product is CASSAAGTGYNYGYTF.

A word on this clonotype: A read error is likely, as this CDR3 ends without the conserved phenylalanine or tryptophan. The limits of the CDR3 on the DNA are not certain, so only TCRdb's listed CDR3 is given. CDR3 amino acids: CSVDISLSS. J is TRBJ1-6 and V is TRBV29-1. Germline V gene lookup returns CDR1 SQVTM and CDR2 ANQGSEA. The CDR3 sequence runs 9 residues, both termini included.